A selection of T cell receptor beta chains follows, all from one sample in a study of early T cells in non-severe SARS-CoV-2 infection. From the 5' RACE reads, TCRdb called clonotypes with MiXCR, one entry per CDR3 protein. Among under 40,000 distinct CDR3 sequences listed, more than 5.5% were seen once. The sample comprised whole blood. The receptors here all came from an adult who was a healthcare worker with PCR-confirmed SARS-CoV-2 infection or an uninfected control (not recorded which). CDR3s include the opening cysteine and the closing phenylalanine or tryptophan. The D gene is left open where the match is weak. Clone sizes are given selectively: once, few, many, or a class where the clone is expanded.

j_call v_call d_call cdr3_length clone_size cdr3_nt cdr3_aa
TRBJ1-1 TRBV3-1 . 15 many TGTGCCAGCAGCCAAGACCGCATAATGAACACTGAAGCTTTCTTT CASSQDRIMNTEAFF
TRBJ1-5 TRBV19 . 14 many TGTGCCAGTACCCAAGACGGGGGCAATCAGCCCCAGCATTTT CASTQDGGNQPQHF
TRBJ1-5 TRBV7-8 . 15 . TGTGCCAGCAGCTTAGTAACGGGTTTCGATCAGCCCCAGCATTTT CASSLVTGFDQPQHF
TRBJ2-1 TRBV19 TRBD1 16 many TGTGCCAGTAGTGGCCCACAGGGGAGCTCCTACAATGAGCAGTTCTTC CASSGPQGSSYNEQFF
TRBJ1-1 TRBV27 . 13 many TGTGCCAGCAGTCCCTCCAGCCCAAGTGGGGCTTTCTTT CASSPSSPSGAFF
TRBJ2-3 TRBV20-1 TRBD2 18 few TGCAGTGCTAGTGACCCTCCGGGACTAGCAGCCGGCACAGATACGCAGTATTTT CSASDPPGLAAGTDTQYF
TRBJ2-7 TRBV7-2 . 15 many TGTGCCAGCAGCCGCCGGCAGTCCGGGACCTACGAGCAGTACTTC CASSRRQSGTYEQYF
TRBJ2-4 TRBV28 . 17 many TGTGCCAGCAGTTTGAACGGGGAGATCTTAGCCAAAAACATTCAGTACTTC CASSLNGEILAKNIQYF
TRBJ2-3 TRBV7-9 TRBD2 19 many TGTGCCAGCAGGCCTCGACTAGCGGGAACCCGTAGCTTCACAGATACGCAGTATTTT CASRPRLAGTRSFTDTQYF
TRBJ1-2 TRBV7-2 . 14 . TGTGCCAGCAGCTTAGCGGGAAGGGATTATGGCTACACCTTC CASSLAGRDYGYTF
TRBJ1-1 TRBV30 . 15 many TGTGCCTGGAGTGTAGGTAGCACGGCGAACACTGAAGCTTTCTTT CAWSVGSTANTEAFF
TRBJ1-1 TRBV9 . 13 few TGTGCCAGCAGCTCGGATCTGAACACTGAAGCTTTCTTT CASSSDLNTEAFF
TRBJ2-1 TRBV29-1 . 14 many TGCAGCGTTGATGGAGGGTTTTTCGACAATGAGCAGTTCTTC CSVDGGFFDNEQFF
TRBJ1-2 TRBV6-5 TRBD1 14 many TGTGCCAGCAGACGGGACAGGGAAATCTATGGCTACACCTTC CASRRDREIYGYTF
TRBJ2-5 TRBV29-1 . 20 many TGCAGCGTGTTACCCTATCTCAGCGGATCTAGCGTCCGATACCAAGAGACCCAGTACTTC CSVLPYLSGSSVRYQETQYF
TRBJ2-1 TRBV25-1 TRBD2 18 many TGTGCCAGCAGTGAAAGGGGTAGCGGGAGTATCTCCTACAATGAGCAGTTCTTC CASSERGSGSISYNEQFF
TRBJ2-7 TRBV5-1 . 12 few TGTGCCAGCAGTTCAGGGAGCCCCGAGCAGTACTTC CASSSGSPEQYF
TRBJ1-1 TRBV20-1 . 13 many TGCAGTGCTAGCTGGCGGCTGAACACTGAAGCTTTCTTT CSASWRLNTEAFF
TRBJ1-1 TRBV12-3/TRBV12-4 . 13 many TGTGCCAGCAGCTCCCAGGGGCTCACTGAAGCTTTCTTT CASSSQGLTEAFF
TRBJ2-5 TRBV5-4 . 13 . TGTGCCAGCAGCTTTCAGGCAGAAGAGACCCAGTACTTC CASSFQAEETQYF
TRBJ2-7 TRBV27 . 14 . TGTGCCAGCAGTTTATCGACCGGTTCCTACGAGCAGTACTTC CASSLSTGSYEQYF